The following is a TCR beta chain sequence with its context. The data were obtained in a study of blood T cell repertoires in COVID-19. The CDR3 spans 15 residues. Sequencing was performed with immunoSEQ multiplex PCR; in TCRdb, only in-frame clones are kept and a portion is missing. The table records around 68,000 clones, about 81% of them present only once. The sample comprised peripheral blood. This sequence joins TRBV21-1 and TRBJ1-6. TRBV21-1 is designated a pseudogene. This clonotype originated in a human donor in a cohort sampled during active COVID-19. CDR3 in amino acids: CASSILQGGHSPLHF. The CDR3 coding sequence is TGTGCCAGCAGCATCCTACAGGGAGGGCATTCACCCCTCCACTTT.